What follows are 16 T cell receptor beta chains derived from one specimen sequenced in a study of cytomegalovirus exposure and HLA in healthy donors. PCR involved 60 Vbeta and 13 Jbeta primers. Here immunoSEQ multiplex PCR was the method, and the copy in TCRdb shows in-frame clones only, minus some. Among about 200,000 clones listed, roughly 90% were seen once. The sample taken for sequencing was PBMCs. These receptors originate from a boy aged 2 to 9 in good health and CMV-seronegative.

The J gene is TRBJ1-3, the V gene TRBV7-8; no definite D call. V gave up 3 bases and J gave up 0 bases, with 15 bases separating them. Germline loops: CDR1 SGHVS, CDR2 FQNEAQ. The CDR3 sequence is 17 residues long. CDR3 nucleotides: TGTGCCAGCAGCTTCTGGGAGGGAGGAGGCTCTGGAAACACCATATATTTT. Protein: CASSFWEGGGSGNTIYF.

The rearrangement uses TRBV6-4 and TRBJ2-7, with 7 bases aligning to TRBD1. The CDR3 runs 14 residues. Germline CDR1 and CDR2: MRHNA and SNTAGT. Trimming cost V 6 bases and J 0 bases; bases outside gene matches: 5. The CDR3 DNA reads TGTGCCAGCAGACCCGACAGGGCCTCCTACGAGCAGTACTTC. Amino acids: CASRPDRASYEQYF.

J is TRBJ1-2 and V is TRBV7-2; D is uncertain. The V and J ends lost 2 bases and 7 bases respectively, with 17 bases between them. Germline CDR1 SGHTA, CDR2 FQGNSA. This CDR3 is built from 15 residues. CDR3 residues: CASSLRQTLEGGYTF. CDR3 DNA sequence: TGTGCCAGCAGCTTAAGGCAGACGCTGGAGGGTGGCTACACCTTC.

The gene calls are TRBV6-1 and TRBJ1-4, with D unresolved. The CDR3 is made up of 12 amino acids. The V end was cut by 2 bases, the J end by 8 bases, with 6 bases between. Looked up from germline, CDR1 is MNHNS and CDR2 is SASEGT. The DNA for the CDR3 is TGTGCCAGCAGTGAATTACGGGAAAAACTGTTTTTT. It specifies CASSELREKLFF.

V usage is TRBV27 and J usage is TRBJ1-2; 7 bases are a match to TRBD1. Germline V gene lookup returns CDR1 MNHEY and CDR2 SMNVEV (reference sequence). Trimming removed 2 bases from V and 4 bases from J; junction bases left unmatched: 7. The CDR3 has 15 residues. The CDR3 region has the DNA TGTGCCAGCAGTTTAGCGGCAGGGGGGACCTATGGCTACACCTTC. This gives the protein CASSLAAGGTYGYTF.

This clone was found once. The CDR3 reads CASSAGWGSALWLYF. In DNA, the CDR3 is TGTGCCAGCAGTGCAGGGTGGGGCAGTGCTCTATGGTTGTATTTT. This chain uses TRBV6-1 with TRBJ2-3; tentative D call: TRBD1 (5 bases). This CDR3 is 15 amino acids long. CDR1 and CDR2 (germline): MNHNS, SASEGT. V was clipped by 4 bases and J by 14 bases, with 25 bases between them.

The rearrangement joins TRBV10-3 to TRBJ2-7; 13 nucleotides line up with TRBD2. CDR1 ENHRY and CDR2 SYGVKD come from the germline V gene. Trimming cost V 6 bases and J 0 bases; bases outside gene matches: 8. The CDR3 is 17 amino acids. The CDR3 region is CAIRKSGLAGSSYEQYF. CDR3 in DNA: TGTGCCATCAGGAAATCGGGACTAGCGGGAAGCTCCTACGAGCAGTACTTC.

As to this clone: One junction end does not reproduce the germline sequence, and a read error may be involved. The rearrangement joins TRBV2 to TRBJ2-5; D tentatively reads TRBD1 or TRBD2 (5 bases each). The CDR3 extends over 13 amino acids. CDR1 and CDR2 (germline): SNHLY, FYNNEI. CDR3 sequence (DNA): TGTGCCAGCAGGGAAGAGGGGTTTGCGACCCAGTACTTC. The encoded protein is CASREEGFATQYF.

V usage is TRBV6-1 and J usage is TRBJ2-5, with TRBD1 matching 9 bases. The DNA end lines up better with TRBJ2-7; the J call may be wrong. Germline CDR1 is MNHNS and CDR2 is SASEGT. The CDR3 is made up of 14 amino acids. CDR3 nucleotides: TGTGCCAGCAGTGGGGACAGGGTCGCCTACGAGCAGTACTTC. Its translation: CASSGDRVAYEQYF.

This chain connects TRBV10-3 to TRBJ2-7, with D maybe TRBD1 (6 bases). The CDR3 has 14 residues. Germline lookup yields CDR1 ENHRY and CDR2 SYGVKD. Trimming left V 8 bases short and J 3 bases short, with 17 bases between. The CDR3 here is CAIGAEIQGYEQYF. The DNA for the CDR3 is TGTGCCATCGGAGCCGAAATACAGGGCTACGAGCAGTACTTC.

The chain recombines TRBV28 with TRBJ2-5, with TRBD1 as a possible D gene (5 bases). CDR3 length equals 13 residues. CDR1 MDHEN and CDR2 SYDVKM come from the germline V gene. Trimming shortened V by 8 bases and J by 1 base, and 11 bases separated the two germline ends. In DNA form, the CDR3 reads TGTGCCAGCGGTGGGGCATCCCAAGAGACCCAGTACTTC. Protein: CASGGASQETQYF.

The chain couples TRBV28 to TRBJ1-2, with D unresolved. The V end was cut by 3 bases, the J end by 4 bases, with 6 bases between. The CDR3 extends over 12 amino acids. Germline values: CDR1 MDHEN, CDR2 SYDVKM. The CDR3 sequence: CASSLRPYGYTF. The DNA of the CDR3 is TGTGCCAGCAGTTTGAGGCCCTATGGCTACACCTTC.

This chain joins TRBV30 and TRBJ1-1; weak D call: TRBD1 (6 bases). CDR3 length equals 14 residues. The V gene's germline CDR1 is GTSNPN and CDR2 SVGIG (reference sequence). V shed 0 bases and J shed 3 bases, with 11 bases lying between them. The CDR3 loop reads CAWSVRRGDTEAFF. CDR3 nucleotides: TGTGCCTGGAGTGTACGCAGGGGCGACACTGAAGCTTTCTTT.

The rearrangement joins TRBV19 to TRBJ2-1; unclear D gene. V lost 2 bases, J lost 4 bases, and 9 bases lay in between. The CDR3 has 14 amino acids. Germline-derived CDR1 and CDR2 are LNHDA and SQIVND (reference sequence). CDR3 coding DNA: TGTGCCAGTAGTATACGACTGGCGTACAATGAGCAGTTCTTC. Translating gives CASSIRLAYNEQFF.

The chain links TRBV28 to TRBJ2-7; D is uncertain. Trimming cost V 5 bases and J 6 bases, with 2 bases left between them. The length of the CDR3 is 9 residues. The germline V gene has CDR1 MDHEN and CDR2 SYDVKM. CDR3 residues: CASSREQYF. CDR3 DNA: TGTGCCAGCAGTCGCGAGCAGTACTTC. Full variable domain (outside the CDR3, taken from reference TRBV28 and TRBJ2-7): DVKVTQSSRYLVKRTGEKVFLECVQDMDHENMFWYRQDPGLGLRLIYFSYDVKMKEKGDIPEGYSVSREKKERFSLILESASTNQTSMYLCASSREQYFGPGTRLTVT.

The rearrangement joins TRBV15 to TRBJ1-4; D ambiguous. V lost 5 bases and J 5 bases, leaving 9 bases between the germline ends. The germline V gene has CDR1 LNHNV and CDR2 YYDKDF (reference sequence). This CDR3 contains 13 residues. The DNA of the CDR3 is TGTGCCACCAGCCCGGGAGACAATGAAAAACTGTTTTTT. This translates into CATSPGDNEKLFF.